One sample yielded the 5 T cell receptor beta chains listed below, sequenced in a study of human T cells and chemical hapten exposure. The time point here: patch test 2, 6 weeks after DPC sensitization. The treatment is: therapeutic diphenylcyclopropenone sensitization with weekly scalp DPC. TCRdb ran MiXCR on the RACE reads and lists one entry per CDR3 protein. The sample includes approximately 350,000 distinct CDR3 sequences, 6% to 7% of them seen just once. The specimen comprised whole blood, sampled in connection with sensitization to the hapten diphenylcyclopropenone (DPC). These receptor sequences come from a woman aged 18-29 years with alopecia areata. Some clones in this sample may be carry-over from other donors' samples.

This clonotype has just a few counts. This chain links TRBV20-1 with TRBJ2-1; D gene uncertain. Germline CDR1 DFQATT, CDR2 SNEGSKA (reference sequence). The V end was cut by 5 bases, the J end by 4 bases, with 3 bases between. CDR3 length equals 10 residues. In nucleotides, the CDR3 is TGCAGTGCTGCTTACAATGAGCAGTTCTTC. Translated: CSAAYNEQFF.

This clonotype was counted a few times. This chain connects TRBV5-4 to TRBJ1-1; 7 bases are shared with TRBD1. Trimming at V came to 0 bases and at J to 0 bases, leaving 5 bases not matched to a gene. CDR3 length equals 16 residues. Germline-derived CDR1 and CDR2 are SGHNT and YYREEE (reference sequence). In DNA, the CDR3 is TGTGCCAGCAGCTTGGAGCCGGGACAGATGAACACTGAAGCTTTCTTT. Its translation is CASSLEPGQMNTEAFF.

This clonotype occurred many times. The chain uses TRBV3-1 and TRBJ2-7; D is unresolved. With 4 bases removed from V and 5 bases from J, the gap between germline ends came to 6 bases. The CDR3 consists of 11 residues. CDR1 LGHDT and CDR2 YNNKEL come from the germline V gene (reference sequence). CDR3 coding DNA: TGTGCCAGCAGCCGAGGCCACGAGCAGTACTTC. Protein product: CASSRGHEQYF.

The table lists this clonotype with a few counts. In nucleotides, the CDR3 is TGTGCCACCAGCAGAGCTGTGGGGGGAACTGAAGCTTTCTTT. Translating it yields CATSRAVGGTEAFF. The J gene is TRBJ1-1, the V gene TRBV15; D is perhaps TRBD1 (5 bases). Trimming stripped 1 base from V and 5 bases from J, with 11 bases between. This CDR3 is 14 amino acids long. Germline values: CDR1 LNHNV, CDR2 YYDKDF (reference sequence).

The chain couples TRBV20-1 to TRBJ1-1; D remains unclear. Germline loops: CDR1 DFQATT, CDR2 SNEGSKA (reference sequence). Trimming took 3 bases from V and 2 from J, leaving 10 bases between them. This CDR3 is built from 13 residues. The CDR3 nucleotides read TGCAGTGCTAGCCGGGAAATTAACACTGAAGCTTTCTTT. It specifies CSASREINTEAFF.